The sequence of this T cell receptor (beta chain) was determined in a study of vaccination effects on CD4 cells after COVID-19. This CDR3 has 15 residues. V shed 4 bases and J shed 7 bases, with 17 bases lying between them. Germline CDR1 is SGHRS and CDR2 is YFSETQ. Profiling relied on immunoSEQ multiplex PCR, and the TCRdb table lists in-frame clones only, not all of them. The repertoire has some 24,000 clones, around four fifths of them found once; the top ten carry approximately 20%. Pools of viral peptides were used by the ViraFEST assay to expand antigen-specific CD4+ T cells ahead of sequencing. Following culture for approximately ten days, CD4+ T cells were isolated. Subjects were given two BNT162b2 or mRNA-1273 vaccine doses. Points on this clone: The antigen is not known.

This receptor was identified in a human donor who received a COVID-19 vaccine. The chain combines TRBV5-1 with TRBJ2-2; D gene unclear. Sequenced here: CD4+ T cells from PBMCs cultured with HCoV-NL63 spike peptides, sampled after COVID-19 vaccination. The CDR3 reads CASSLLETRIGELFF. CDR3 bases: TGCGCCAGCAGCCTCCTTGAGACTCGCATCGGGGAGCTGTTTTTT.